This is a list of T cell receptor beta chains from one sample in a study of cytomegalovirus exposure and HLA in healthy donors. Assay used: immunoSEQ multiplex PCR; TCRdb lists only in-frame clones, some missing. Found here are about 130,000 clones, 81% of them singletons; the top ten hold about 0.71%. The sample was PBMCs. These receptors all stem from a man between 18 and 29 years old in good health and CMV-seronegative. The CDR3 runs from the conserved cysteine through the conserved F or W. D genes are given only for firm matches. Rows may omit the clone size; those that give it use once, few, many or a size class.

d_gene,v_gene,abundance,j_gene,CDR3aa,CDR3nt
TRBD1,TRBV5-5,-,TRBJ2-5,CASTTSTGLKETQYF,TGTGCCAGTACCACATCGACAGGGTTGAAGGAGACCCAGTACTTC
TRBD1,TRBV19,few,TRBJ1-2,CASSPQQGIFYGYTF,TGTGCCAGTAGTCCTCAACAGGGGATATTCTATGGCTACACCTTC
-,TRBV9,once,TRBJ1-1,CASSAATGKFTEAFF,TGTGCCAGCAGCGCCGCAACAGGAAAGTTCACTGAAGCTTTCTTT
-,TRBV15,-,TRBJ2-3,CATSQLESTRTDTQYF,TGTGCCACCAGCCAGCTGGAGAGCACACGGACAGATACGCAGTATTTT
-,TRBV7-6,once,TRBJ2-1,CASSRSASSYNEQFF,TGTGCCAGCAGCCGTAGCGCCAGCTCCTACAATGAGCAGTTCTTC
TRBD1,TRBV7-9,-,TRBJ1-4,CASTRRQGAPGEKLFF,TGTGCCAGCACAAGAAGACAGGGGGCGCCGGGTGAAAAACTGTTTTTT
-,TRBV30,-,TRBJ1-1,CAWRAGFFAKEDTEAFF,TGTGCCTGGAGGGCAGGGTTTTTCGCTAAAGAGGACACTGAAGCTTTCTTT
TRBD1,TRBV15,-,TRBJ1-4,CATSIGTGGLREKLFF,TGTGCCACCAGCATTGGGACAGGGGGCTTGCGAGAAAAACTGTTTTTT
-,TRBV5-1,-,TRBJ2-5,CASSRLGAKNQETQYF,TGCGCCAGCAGCAGGTTGGGAGCCAAGAATCAAGAGACCCAGTACTTC
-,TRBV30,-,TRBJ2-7,CAWSVPGRIRYEQYF,TGTGCCTGGAGTGTTCCCGGAAGAATCAGGTACGAGCAGTACTTC
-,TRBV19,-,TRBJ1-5,CATKPDSSNQPQHF,TGTGCCACCAAACCGGACAGCAGCAATCAGCCCCAGCATTTT
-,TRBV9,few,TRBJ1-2,CASSPIPGGYTF,TGTGCCAGCAGCCCCATTCCAGGGGGCTACACCTTC
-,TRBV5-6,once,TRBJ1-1,CASSLAQDWANTEAFF,TGTGCCAGCAGCTTGGCCCAGGACTGGGCAAACACTGAAGCTTTCTTT
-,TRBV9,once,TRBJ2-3,CASSPQGLGADTQYF,TGTGCCAGCAGCCCCCAGGGGTTGGGGGCCGATACGCAGTATTTT
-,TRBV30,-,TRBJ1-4,CAWSDSVRATNEKLFF,TGTGCCTGGAGTGACTCAGTCAGGGCAACTAATGAAAAACTGTTTTTT
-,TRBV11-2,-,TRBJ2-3,CASSLNGVGSTDTQYF,TGTGCCAGCAGCTTAAACGGGGTCGGGAGCACAGATACGCAGTATTTT
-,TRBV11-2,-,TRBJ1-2,CASSLEGGLYYGYTF,TGTGCCAGCAGCTTAGAGGGAGGTCTCTACTATGGCTACACCTTC
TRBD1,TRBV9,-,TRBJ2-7,CASSVGTGTYEQYF,TGTGCCAGCAGCGTAGGGACAGGGACCTACGAGCAGTACTTC
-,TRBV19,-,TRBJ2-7,CASSISGQSYEQYF,TGTGCCAGTAGTATATCTGGACAGTCCTACGAGCAGTACTTC
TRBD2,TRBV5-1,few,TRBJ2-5,CASSFSSGGETQYF,TGCGCCAGCAGCTTCTCTAGCGGGGGAGAGACCCAGTACTTC
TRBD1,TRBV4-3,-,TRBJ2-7,CASSQDDRGSYEQYF,TGCGCCAGCAGCCAAGACGACAGGGGCTCCTACGAGCAGTACTTC
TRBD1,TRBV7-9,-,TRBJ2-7,CASSLSDRGHEQYF,TGTGCCAGCAGCTTATCCGACAGGGGACACGAGCAGTACTTC
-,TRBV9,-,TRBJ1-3,CASSVGGETGNTIYF,TGTGCCAGCAGCGTAGGGGGAGAGACTGGAAACACCATATATTTT
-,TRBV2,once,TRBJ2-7,CASRPTVLYEQYF,TGTGCCAGCAGGCCAACAGTTTTATACGAGCAGTACTTC
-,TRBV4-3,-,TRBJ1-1,CASSQEGGARNTEAFF,TGCGCCAGCAGCCAAGAAGGAGGGGCGAGGAACACTGAAGCTTTCTTT
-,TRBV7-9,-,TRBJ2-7,CASTGNASYEQYF,TGTGCCAGTACAGGGAACGCCTCCTACGAGCAGTACTTC
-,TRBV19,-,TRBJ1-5,CASSRAVSGEPQHF,TGTGCCAGTAGTCGCGCCGTTTCAGGTGAGCCCCAGCATTTT
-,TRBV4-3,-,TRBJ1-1,CASSQGENTEAFF,TGCGCCAGCAGCCAAGGCGAGAACACTGAAGCTTTCTTT